Listed below are T cell receptor beta chains from one sample, sequenced in a study of blood T cells in healthy people across ages. TCRdb analysed the 5' RACE reads with MiXCR anew, one entry per CDR3 protein. The profile shows a few hundred thousand distinct CDR3 sequences, roughly a quarter of them singletons. These data also formed part of another study, on T cells of mothers and their children.

The sequencing sample was made of blood. These receptors all stem from a boy aged 2-9 years in good health. The CDR3 runs from the conserved cysteine through the conserved F or W. The order of the fields is clone size, D gene, J gene, V gene, CDR3 protein, CDR3 DNA. D genes are given only for firm matches. Clone size is not always given. Where it is, it says once, few, many or a class for expanded clones.

. TRBD1 TRBJ2-4 TRBV7-9 CASSSPGGQKNIQYF TGTGCCAGCAGCTCGCCTGGGGGACAGAAAAACATTCAGTACTTC
. TRBD2 TRBJ2-3 TRBV20-1 CSASLSGGADTQYF TGCAGTGCTAGTCTGAGCGGGGGGGCAGATACGCAGTATTTT
. . TRBJ1-1 TRBV7-9 CASSAKPERGTEAFF TGTGCCAGCAGCGCTAAGCCCGAGCGGGGCACTGAAGCTTTCTTT
. TRBD1 TRBJ2-1 TRBV15 CATSLDRGTNNEQFF TGTGCCACCAGCCTAGACAGGGGGACAAACAATGAGCAGTTCTTC
few TRBD2 TRBJ2-3 TRBV11-3 CASSLRREGADTQYF TGTGCCAGCAGCTTGCGCCGGGAGGGGGCAGATACGCAGTATTTT
. . TRBJ2-3 TRBV20-1 CSAKTGTSTDTQYF TGCAGTGCCAAGACAGGGACTAGCACAGATACGCAGTATTTT
few . TRBJ2-7 TRBV20-1 CSARGGVSREQYF TGCAGTGCTAGGGGGGGTGTTAGTCGGGAGCAGTACTTC
. . TRBJ1-1 TRBV30 CAWSGQMNTEAFF TGTGCCTGGAGTGGGCAGATGAACACTGAAGCTTTCTTT
few TRBD1 TRBJ2-1 TRBV6-1 CASSDGTGQGYNEQFF TGTGCCAGCAGTGACGGGACAGGACAAGGATACAATGAGCAGTTCTTC
. . TRBJ2-5 TRBV20-1 CSARDKVRGTQYF TGCAGTGCTAGAGATAAAGTGAGGGGGACCCAGTACTTC
few . TRBJ2-7 TRBV7-4 CANLYEQYF TGTGCCAACCTTTACGAGCAGTACTTC
few . TRBJ2-6 TRBV28 CASSPRRLSGANVLTF TGTGCCAGCAGTCCGCGGCGGCTATCTGGGGCCAACGTCCTGACTTTC
few . TRBJ2-7 TRBV12-3/TRBV12-4 CASSPLQGGTYEQYF TGTGCCAGCAGTCCGCTACAGGGGGGGACCTACGAGCAGTACTTC
few . TRBJ2-7 TRBV21-1 CASSKVGDRGPYEQYF TGTGCCAGCAGCAAAGTGGGGGACAGGGGACCATACGAGCAGTACTTC
. TRBD1 TRBJ1-3 TRBV7-2 CASSFTGGTGNTIYF TGTGCCAGCAGCTTCACAGGGGGCACTGGAAACACCATATATTTT
once . TRBJ1-1 TRBV19 CASRKTGATEAFF TGTGCCAGTCGGAAGACAGGTGCGACTGAAGCTTTCTTT
. . TRBJ2-1 TRBV10-3 CAIGGRSSYNEQFF TGTGCCATCGGGGGACGGAGCTCCTACAATGAGCAGTTCTTC
few TRBD1 TRBJ1-1 TRBV29-1 CSARTGLNTEAFF TGCAGCGCCCGGACAGGACTGAACACTGAAGCTTTCTTT
few . TRBJ2-1 TRBV7-2 CASSLGHLASGEQFF TGTGCCAGCAGCTTAGGCCATCTAGCCTCGGGTGAGCAGTTCTTC
. . TRBJ2-5 TRBV5-1 CASSLGDGDETQYF TGCGCCAGCAGTTTGGGGGACGGGGATGAGACCCAGTACTTC
few . TRBJ2-5 TRBV7-6 CASSPDGGTGGTQYF TGTGCCAGCAGCCCCGATGGGGGAACCGGAGGGACCCAGTACTTC
. TRBD1 TRBJ2-1 TRBV29-1 CSVVGTGIHNEQFF TGCAGCGTTGTAGGGACAGGGATTCACAATGAGCAGTTCTTC
. TRBD2 TRBJ2-5 TRBV29-1 CSVLTGLEGETQYF TGCAGCGTCCTTACCGGACTAGAGGGGGAGACCCAGTACTTC
. . TRBJ2-7 TRBV29-1 CSVAPKGETLHEQYF TGCAGCGTTGCCCCTAAGGGGGAAACTCTCCACGAGCAGTACTTC
few TRBD1 TRBJ2-7 TRBV15 CATSRGQDGYYEQYF TGTGCCACCAGCCGAGGACAGGACGGCTACTACGAGCAGTACTTC
. . TRBJ2-2 TRBV5-6 CASSFIQTNTGELFF TGTGCCAGCAGCTTCATCCAGACGAACACCGGGGAGCTGTTTTTT
. . TRBJ2-7 TRBV4-1 CASSQEGGLSYEQYF TGCGCCAGCAGCCAAGAAGGGGGGCTCTCCTACGAGCAGTACTTC
few . TRBJ1-6 TRBV4-3 CASSQDRGSSYNSPLHF TGCGCCAGCAGCCAAGATCGAGGCAGCTCCTATAATTCACCCCTCCACTTC
. . TRBJ2-3 TRBV29-1 CSANLGVPDTQYF TGCAGCGCAAACCTTGGGGTCCCAGATACGCAGTATTTT
once . TRBJ2-7 TRBV20-1 CSARSYTYEQYF TGCAGTGCTAGGTCATACACCTACGAGCAGTACTTC
few TRBD2 TRBJ2-5 TRBV7-8 CASSLPSGGEKETQYF TGTGCCAGCAGCTTACCTAGCGGGGGGGAGAAAGAGACCCAGTACTTC
. . TRBJ2-7 TRBV28 CASSSLAGYYEQYF TGTGCCAGCAGTTCCCTGGCAGGGTACTACGAGCAGTACTTC
. TRBD2 TRBJ2-1 TRBV14 CASSLQAGGPYEQFF TGTGCCAGCAGCCTTCAAGCGGGGGGGCCATATGAGCAGTTCTTC